The clone carrying this T cell receptor beta chain was picked up a small number of times. The length of the CDR3 is 14 residues. Germline CDR1 is SGHRS and CDR2 is YFSETQ. Trimming removed 4 bases from V and 5 bases from J, with 15 bases in between. The data stem from a study of patients and donors after allogeneic stem cell transplantation. TCRdb used MiXCR to reprocess the RT-PCR reads, holding one entry per CDR3 protein. Among more than 75,000 distinct CDR3 sequences listed, approximately 5.2% were seen once. The gene calls are TRBV5-1 and TRBJ2-5; D perhaps matches TRBD2 (6 bases). Sequencing used blood, either unsorted or a sorted T cell fraction (not recorded which). This receptor was identified in a human donor who was either an allogeneic HSCT recipient or a stem cell or donor lymphocyte infusion donor (not recorded which). It is not recorded whose cells these are; they may come from a transplant donor. CDR3 nucleotides: TGCGCCAGCAGCGCGGGTTTGGAGGGGGAGACCCAGTACTTC. Residues: CASSAGLEGETQYF.